A selection of T cell receptor beta chains follows, all from one sample in a study of regulatory T cells in long-lasting Graves disease. TCRdb analysed the multiplex PCR reads with MiXCR anew, one entry per CDR3 protein. Of approximately 360,000 distinct CDR3 sequences listed, approximately 12% are singletons. These same data were also listed under a study on T cells in Graves' hyperthyroidism and ophthalmopathy.

Sequencing used peripheral blood mononuclear cells (PBMCs), obtained at new diagnosis, from a patient treated with antithyroid drugs. These receptors all stem from a woman aged 18-35 years with Graves disease. CDR3s include the opening cysteine and the closing phenylalanine or tryptophan.

TRBV7-2 CASSLIRPSYEQYF
TRBV3-1 CASSPTSGGFWTQYF
TRBV4-3 CASSQVSDGANVLTF
TRBV5-1 CASSYLETAGSRGYTF
TRBV27 CASSFYYPTGNQETQYF
TRBV12-3/TRBV12-4 CASSFGGWEAFF
TRBV28 CASRTTGPSADEQYF
TRBV28 CASSRSINTEAFF
TRBV10-3 CAISEPRDVNNEQFF
TRBV20-1 CSAMTGARGYGYTF
TRBV20-1 CSATSRALYGYTF
TRBV7-3 CASSLSWEETQYF
TRBV12-3/TRBV12-4 CASIADVYTEAFF
TRBV7-2 CASSWTSANTGELFF
TRBV4-1 CASSQVAVTYNEQFF
TRBV6-2/TRBV6-3 CASSYVAGAPDTQYF
TRBV18 CASSPPRANEQFF
TRBV27 CASSPYGDMNTEAFF
TRBV3-1 CASSQEWEFQETQYF
TRBV30 CAWSRGSDSNQPQHF
TRBV15 CATSSVTGLNQPQHF
TRBV29-1 CSVGGGDMNTEAFF
TRBV7-9 CASSLPQTGKETQYF
TRBV5-4 CASSEGTGTHYGYTF
TRBV7-2 CASSPMWALSSYNEQFF
TRBV9 CASSGPLEDAF
TRBV20-1 CSASRVAALYEQYF
TRBV7-8 CASSLDPPYEQYF
TRBV7-2 CASSLVSGYTF
TRBV7-9 CASSAGLGNTIYF
TRBV27 CVSSLLAKNIQYF
TRBV19 CASSSSWGSSYEQYF
TRBV19 CASSGETSGRASNTGELFF
TRBV28 CASSFYLITGELFF
TRBV28 CASRIGGRTTDTQYF
TRBV3-1 CASSNGLLGEKLFF
TRBV5-1 CASSLEGQGQPQHF
TRBV28 CASSLVAEGLKIENEQYF